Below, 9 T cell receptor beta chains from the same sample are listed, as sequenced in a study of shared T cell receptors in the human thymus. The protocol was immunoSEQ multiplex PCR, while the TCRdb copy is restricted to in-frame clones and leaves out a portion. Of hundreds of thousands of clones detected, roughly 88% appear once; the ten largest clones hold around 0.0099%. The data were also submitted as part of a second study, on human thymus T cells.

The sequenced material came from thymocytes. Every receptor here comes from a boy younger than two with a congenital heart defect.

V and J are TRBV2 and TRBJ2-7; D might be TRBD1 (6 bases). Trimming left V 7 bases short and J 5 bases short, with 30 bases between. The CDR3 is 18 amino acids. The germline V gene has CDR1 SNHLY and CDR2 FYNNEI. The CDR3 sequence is CASTRGKGLRALIDEQYF. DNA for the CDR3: TGTGCCAGCACCAGGGGCAAGGGGCTCAGGGCTCTGATAGACGAGCAGTACTTC.

The chain's CDR3 is CASSQGTKKRNYYEQYF. CDR3 bases: TGTGCCAGCAGCCAAGGTACCAAGAAGCGGAACTATTACGAGCAGTACTTC. The V gene is TRBV4-2, the J gene TRBJ2-7; D may be TRBD2 (5 bases). Germline V gene lookup returns CDR1 LGHNA and CDR2 YNFKEQ. V was clipped by 1 base and J by 4 bases, with 20 bases between them. This CDR3 is built from 17 residues.

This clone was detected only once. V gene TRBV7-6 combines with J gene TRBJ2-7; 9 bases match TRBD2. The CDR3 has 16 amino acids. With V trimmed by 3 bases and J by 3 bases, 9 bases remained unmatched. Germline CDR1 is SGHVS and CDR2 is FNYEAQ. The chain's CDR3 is CASSFRTSAALYEQYF. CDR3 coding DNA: TGTGCCAGCAGCTTCCGGACTAGCGCGGCCCTCTACGAGCAGTACTTC.

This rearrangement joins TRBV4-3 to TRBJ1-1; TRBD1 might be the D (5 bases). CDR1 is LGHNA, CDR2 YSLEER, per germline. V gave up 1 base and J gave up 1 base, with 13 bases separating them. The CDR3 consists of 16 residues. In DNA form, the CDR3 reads TGCGCCAGCAGCCAAGCCGGACACCTGGGGAACACTGAAGCTTTCTTT. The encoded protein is CASSQAGHLGNTEAFF.

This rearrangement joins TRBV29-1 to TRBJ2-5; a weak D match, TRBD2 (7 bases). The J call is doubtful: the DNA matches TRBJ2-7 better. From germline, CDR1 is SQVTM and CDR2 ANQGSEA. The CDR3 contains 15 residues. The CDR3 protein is CSVGPPGGHSYEQYF. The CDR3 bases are TGCAGCGTGGGGCCCCCCGGGGGGCACTCCTACGAGCAGTACTTC.

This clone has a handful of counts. CDR3 protein: CASGQGPYSNQPQHF. CDR3 DNA: TGTGCCAGCGGACAGGGACCATATAGCAATCAGCCCCAGCATTTT. The chain combines TRBV5-6 with TRBJ1-5; 8 bases agree with TRBD1. The CDR3 covers 15 residues. Losses at the gene ends were 7 bases for V and 0 bases for J; bases not matched to a gene: 6. Germline V gene lookup returns CDR1 SGHDT and CDR2 YYEEEE.

The CDR3 is CASSTPSGRALYEQYF. In DNA, the CDR3 is TGTGCCAGCAGCACTCCTAGCGGGAGGGCCTTATACGAGCAGTACTTC. The chain has TRBV21-1 and TRBJ2-7; no check of the table's D call, TRBD2, against the DNA was made. TRBV21-1 is annotated as a pseudogene. The CDR3 has 16 residues.

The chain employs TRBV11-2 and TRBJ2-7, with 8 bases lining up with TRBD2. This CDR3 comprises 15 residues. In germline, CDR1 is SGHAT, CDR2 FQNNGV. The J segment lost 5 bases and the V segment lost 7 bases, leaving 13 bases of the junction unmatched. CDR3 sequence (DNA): TGTGCCAGCACCCCCGGTAGCGGGACAAGGGACGAGCAGTACTTC. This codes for CASTPGSGTRDEQYF. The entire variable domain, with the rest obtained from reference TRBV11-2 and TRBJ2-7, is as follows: EAGVAQSPRYKIIEKRQSVAFWCNPISGHATLYWYQQILGQGPKLLIQFQNNGVVDDSQLPKDRFSAERLKGVDSTLKIQPAKLEDSAVYLCASTPGSGTRDEQYFGPGTRLTVT.

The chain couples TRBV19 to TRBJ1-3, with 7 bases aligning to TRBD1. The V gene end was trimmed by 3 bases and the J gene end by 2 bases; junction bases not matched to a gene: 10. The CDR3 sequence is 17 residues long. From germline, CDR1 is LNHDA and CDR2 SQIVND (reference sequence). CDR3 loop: CASSIGTGVVAGNTIYF. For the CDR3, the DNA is TGTGCCAGTAGTATCGGAACAGGGGTAGTCGCTGGAAACACCATATATTTT.